These 23 T cell receptor beta chains were all obtained from the same sample, sequenced in a study of blood T cell repertoires in COVID-19. TCRdb's table, derived via immunoSEQ multiplex PCR, lists solely in-frame clones and lacks some. The repertoire holds more than 200,000 clones, with around 80% as singletons. Sequencing input: peripheral blood. The source of these receptors is a woman older than 75 with acute or convalescent COVID-19.

J is TRBJ2-1 and V is TRBV9, with 7 positions matching TRBD2. V dropped 0 bases and J dropped 7; count of bases not matched to a gene: 4. CDR1 SGDLS and CDR2 YYNGEE come from the germline V gene. The CDR3 totals 14 residues. CDR3 DNA sequence: TGTGCCAGCAGCGTAGGTACTAGCGTAAATGAGCAGTTCTTC. Translation: CASSVGTSVNEQFF.

The chain combines TRBV19 with TRBJ2-3; the D gene is possibly TRBD1 (6 bases). The V end lost 6 bases, the J end lost 2 bases, and 18 bases lay between the germline ends. This CDR3 contains 16 residues. Germline-derived CDR1 and CDR2 are LNHDA and SQIVND (reference sequence). CDR3 sequence (DNA): TGTGCCAGTAGCCTATCCGGACAGATTCTCACAGATACGCAGTATTTT. Protein sequence: CASSLSGQILTDTQYF.

The gene calls are TRBV5-1 and TRBJ1-1; possible D gene TRBD1, 5 bases. This CDR3 is built from 15 residues. V was pared by 1 base and J by 0 bases, with 10 bases between. CDR1 is SGHRS and CDR2 is YFSETQ in the germline V gene. Written as DNA, the CDR3 is TGCGCCAGCAGCTTGAGAGCAGGGTTGAACACTGAAGCTTTCTTT. Its translation: CASSLRAGLNTEAFF.

The rearrangement uses TRBV4-3 and TRBJ2-3; 11 bases are a match to TRBD1. The CDR3 loop spans 18 amino acids. V shed 4 bases and J 1 base; nucleotides not matched to a gene: 10. Germline lookup yields CDR1 LGHNA and CDR2 YSLEER. CDR3 amino acids: CASSRVGTGGSGTDTQYF. The CDR3 DNA sequence: TGCGCCAGCAGCCGGGTGGGGACAGGGGGTTCTGGCACAGATACGCAGTATTTT.

V is TRBV5-1 and J is TRBJ1-2; 7 bases agree with TRBD1. The CDR3 runs to 15 residues. V lost 6 bases, J lost 4 bases, and 12 bases stayed unmatched. Germline assignment: CDR1 SGHRS and CDR2 YFSETQ. This CDR3 is CASKRGLDLGYGYTF. The CDR3 coding sequence is TGCGCCAGCAAGAGGGGGCTGGATTTAGGCTATGGCTACACCTTC.

The chain is built from TRBV28 and TRBJ2-7; 9 positions match TRBD1. V lost 10 bases, J lost 8 bases, and 12 bases stayed unmatched. Germline lookup yields CDR1 MDHEN and CDR2 SYDVKM. This CDR3 spans 13 amino acids. CDR3 in amino acids: CAITGTGSLQQYF. The DNA for the CDR3 is TGTGCCATTACCGGGACAGGGAGTCTGCAGCAGTACTTC. The full variable domain, its missing parts supplied by reference TRBV28 and TRBJ2-7, is DVKVTQSSRYLVKRTGEKVFLECVQDMDHENMFWYRQDPGLGLRLIYFSYDVKMKEKGDIPEGYSVSREKKERFSLILESASTNQTSMYLCAITGTGSLQQYFGPGTRLTVT.

CDR3 sequence reads: CASSRQGPGTDTQYF. Here the CDR3 DNA reads TGTGCCAGCAGCAGACAGGGGCCCGGCACAGATACGCAGTATTTT. This chain links TRBV7-3 with TRBJ2-3; TRBD1 aligns across 8 bases. Trimming removed 5 bases from V and 1 base from J; junction bases left unmatched: 5. CDR1 and CDR2 from the germline V gene are SGHTA and FQGTGA. This CDR3 has 15 amino acids. Together with reference TRBV7-3 and TRBJ2-3, the CDR3 gives the full variable domain: GAGVSQTPSNKVTEKGKYVELRCDPISGHTALYWYRQSLGQGPEFLIYFQGTGAADDSGLPNDRFFAVRPEGSVSTLKIQRTERGDSAVYLCASSRQGPGTDTQYFGPGTRLTVL.

The rearrangement joins TRBV27 to TRBJ2-1; 7 bases agree with TRBD1. Looked up from germline, CDR1 is MNHEY and CDR2 is SMNVEV (reference sequence). V lost 3 bases, J lost 5 bases, and 4 bases stayed unmatched. There are 14 residues in the CDR3. CDR3 sequence (DNA): TGTGCCAGCAGTTTCCAGGGACAGAACAATGAGCAGTTCTTC. It translates to CASSFQGQNNEQFF.

The chain employs TRBV19 and TRBJ2-5; 8 nucleotides match TRBD1. J lost 5 bases, V lost 7 bases, and 12 bases had no gene match. The length of the CDR3 is 15 residues. The germline CDR1 and CDR2 sequences are LNHDA and SQIVND (reference sequence). The CDR3 reads CASTPGTGLGETQYF. CDR3 sequence (DNA): TGTGCCAGTACTCCCGGGACAGGACTCGGCGAGACCCAGTACTTC. Full variable domain (missing parts from reference TRBV19 and TRBJ2-5): DGGITQSPKYLFRKEGQNVTLSCEQNLNHDAMYWYRQDPGQGLRLIYYSQIVNDFQKGDIAEGYSVSREKKESFPLTVTSAQKNPTAFYLCASTPGTGLGETQYFGPGTRLLVL.

This chain joins TRBV2 and TRBJ1-6; TRBD1 might be the D (6 bases). V lost 8 bases and J 8 bases, leaving 16 bases between the germline ends. Germline assignment: CDR1 SNHLY and CDR2 FYNNEI. The CDR3 covers 14 residues. The CDR3 coding sequence is TGTGCCAGCGGAGCAAGGGGGGGGGATTCACCCCTCCACTTT. Translating gives CASGARGGDSPLHF.

The rearrangement uses TRBV11-3 and TRBJ1-4; 8 nucleotides align to TRBD1. The germline CDR1 and CDR2 sequences are SGHNT and YENEEA. The trim removed 7 bases at V and 6 bases at J, leaving 10 bases unmatched. This CDR3 region has 15 residues. The CDR3 reads CASTLFAGGYEKLFF. Here the CDR3 DNA reads TGTGCCAGCACTTTATTTGCAGGGGGCTATGAAAAACTGTTTTTT.

This chain links TRBV12-3 or TRBV12-4 with TRBJ2-7, with D perhaps TRBD1 (6 bases). V dropped 5 bases and J dropped 5 bases, with 13 bases sitting between them. The CDR3 runs to 13 residues. CDR3 nucleotide sequence: TGTGCCAGCAGTCTGACAGGAGGCCACGAGCAGTACTTC. Amino acids: CASSLTGGHEQYF.

The chain has TRBV7-2 and TRBJ1-2, with D perhaps matching TRBD1 (6 bases). CDR1 is SGHTA, CDR2 FQGNSA, per germline. V dropped 3 bases and J dropped 2 bases, with 13 bases sitting between them. The CDR3 consists of 15 residues. Here the CDR3 DNA reads TGTGCCAGCAGCTTCGGCAGGGGCGGGAACTATGGCTACACCTTC. This codes for CASSFGRGGNYGYTF.

This chain connects TRBV10-3 to TRBJ2-1; D might be TRBD2 (6 bases). This CDR3 has 15 residues. CDR1 is ENHRY, CDR2 SYGVKD, per germline. V lost 10 bases to trimming and J lost 2 bases, with 18 bases between them. CDR3 sequence reads: CATAERGGTYNEQFF. DNA for the CDR3: TGTGCCACCGCCGAGCGTGGGGGGACCTACAATGAGCAGTTCTTC.

V is TRBV19 and J is TRBJ2-3, with 10 bases fitting TRBD1. This CDR3 spans 15 amino acids. Trimming took 4 bases from V and 3 from J; bases not matched to a gene: 4. Germline V gene data show CDR1 as LNHDA and CDR2 as SQIVND (reference sequence). CDR3 residues: CASSTRTGGTDTQYF. The CDR3 DNA is TGTGCCAGTAGTACCCGGACAGGGGGGACAGATACGCAGTATTTT.

The rearrangement joins TRBV19 to TRBJ1-2, with D possibly being TRBD1 (5 bases). This CDR3 comprises 14 residues. Germline V gene sequence: CDR1 LNHDA, CDR2 SQIVND (reference sequence). The V gene lost 5 bases and the J gene lost 7 bases, with 17 bases spanning the gap. The CDR3, as DNA: TGTGCCAGTAGTTCGTCCGCACAGGTAGCTGGCTACACCTTC. This gives the protein CASSSSAQVAGYTF.

The chain joins TRBV18 to TRBJ2-7; D perhaps matches TRBD2 (5 bases). Germline-derived CDR1 and CDR2 are KGHSH and LQKENI. V lost 3 bases to trimming and J lost 5 bases, with 14 bases between them. The CDR3 runs 14 residues. The CDR3 coding sequence is TGTGCCAGCTCACCTCAAGGAGGTAGTGACGAGCAGTACTTC. Residues: CASSPQGGSDEQYF.

The chain joins TRBV5-5 to TRBJ2-3; TRBD2 matches at 10 bases. The CDR3 is 18 amino acids. Germline V gene lookup returns CDR1 SGHKS and CDR2 YYEKEE (reference sequence). V lost 7 bases, J lost 6 bases, and 20 bases stayed unmatched. This CDR3 reads CASGRTLRTLAGLDTQYF. CDR3 sequence (DNA): TGTGCCAGCGGGAGGACCCTTCGGACACTAGCGGGGTTGGATACGCAGTATTTT.

CDR3 sequence: CASSSGTGAKLFF. CDR3 sequence (DNA): TGTGCCAGCAGTTCCGGGACAGGCGCCAAACTGTTTTTT. The chain carries TRBV27 and TRBJ1-4, with 8 bases that match TRBD1. This CDR3 has 13 residues. With 4 bases clipped from V and 11 bases from J, the junction kept 6 bases outside the gene matches. Germline CDR1 MNHEY, CDR2 SMNVEV (reference sequence).

The V and J genes are TRBV19 and TRBJ1-2, with D unresolved. V was pared by 5 bases and J by 8 bases, with 18 bases between. There are 14 residues in the CDR3. The germline CDR1 and CDR2 sequences are LNHDA and SQIVND (reference sequence). The chain's CDR3 is CASSDAGYLSGYTF. DNA of the CDR3: TGTGCCAGTAGTGACGCGGGCTACTTATCCGGCTACACCTTC. The complete variable domain, with remaining parts taken from reference TRBV19 and TRBJ1-2, reads DGGITQSPKYLFRKEGQNVTLSCEQNLNHDAMYWYRQDPGQGLRLIYYSQIVNDFQKGDIAEGYSVSREKKESFPLTVTSAQKNPTAFYLCASSDAGYLSGYTFGSGTRLTVV.

The J gene is TRBJ2-7, the V gene TRBV7-3; 13 nucleotides agree with TRBD2. CDR1 and CDR2 from the germline V gene are SGHTA and FQGTGA. The CDR3 is 15 amino acids. V was clipped by 5 bases and J by 5 bases; unmatched bases: 6. CDR3: CASSPQGLAGHEQYF. CDR3 nucleotides: TGTGCCAGCAGCCCGCAGGGACTAGCGGGGCACGAGCAGTACTTC.

The count of this clone is one. This chain joins TRBV5-1 and TRBJ1-1, with TRBD1 matching over 8 bases. The CDR3 is 15 amino acids. The V gene end was trimmed by 6 bases and the J gene end by 0 bases; junction bases not matched to a gene: 7. Germline lookup yields CDR1 SGHRS and CDR2 YFSETQ. CDR3 bases: TGCGCCAGCACCGACAGGGGCGCCATGAACACTGAAGCTTTCTTT. This gives the protein CASTDRGAMNTEAFF.

V is TRBV11-2 and J is TRBJ2-1, with D perhaps TRBD1 (5 bases). V gave up 7 bases and J gave up 4 bases, with 14 bases separating them. This CDR3 has 14 amino acids. CDR1 and CDR2 (germline): SGHAT, FQNNGV. CDR3 nucleotides: TGTGCCAGCAACCTAGGGGTAGCTTACAATGAGCAGTTCTTC. It encodes CASNLGVAYNEQFF. Filled out from reference TRBV11-2 and TRBJ2-1, the complete variable domain reads EAGVAQSPRYKIIEKRQSVAFWCNPISGHATLYWYQQILGQGPKLLIQFQNNGVVDDSQLPKDRFSAERLKGVDSTLKIQPAKLEDSAVYLCASNLGVAYNEQFFGPGTRLTVL.